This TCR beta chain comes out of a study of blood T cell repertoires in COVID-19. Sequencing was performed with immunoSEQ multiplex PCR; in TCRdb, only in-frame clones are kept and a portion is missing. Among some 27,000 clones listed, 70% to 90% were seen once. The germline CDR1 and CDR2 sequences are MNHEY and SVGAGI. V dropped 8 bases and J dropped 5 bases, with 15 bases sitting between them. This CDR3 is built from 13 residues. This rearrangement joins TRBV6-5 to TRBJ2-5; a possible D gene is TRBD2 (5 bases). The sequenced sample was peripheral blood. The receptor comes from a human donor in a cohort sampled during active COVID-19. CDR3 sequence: CASLEVPGETQYF. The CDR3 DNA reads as TGTGCCAGCTTGGAGGTCCCCGGGGAGACCCAGTACTTC.